Each of the 24 T cell receptor beta chains below was sequenced from the same sample in a study of T cell responses to AZD1222 COVID-19 vaccine. The repertoire was sequenced with immunoSEQ multiplex PCR; TCRdb's copy has only in-frame clones and lacks some. The sample yields some 180,000 clones, about 92% seen once. The sequencing here drew on peripheral blood, taken 28 days after the second dose of the MenACWY control vaccine. These receptors all stem from an adult who received the MenACWY meningococcal vaccine as a control.

The J gene is TRBJ1-1, the V gene TRBV6-6; weak D call: TRBD1 (5 bases). The CDR3 consists of 14 residues. V was trimmed by 6 bases and J by 5 bases, leaving 16 bases between them. Germline V gene data show CDR1 as MNHNY and CDR2 as SVGAGI (reference sequence). CDR3 sequence: CASSRQSGGTEAFF. The CDR3 DNA follows: TGTGCCAGCAGCCGACAATCCGGGGGAACTGAAGCTTTCTTT.

The chain joins TRBV9 to TRBJ2-1, with 10 positions matching TRBD2. Germline CDR1 is SGDLS and CDR2 is YYNGEE. V trimming: 1 base; J trimming: 10 bases; junction bases outside the gene matches: 11. The CDR3 runs to 16 residues. The CDR3 DNA reads TGTGCCAGCAGCGTACATCTAGCGGGAGCGATTGGAGAGCAGTTCTTC. It translates to CASSVHLAGAIGEQFF.

This clone was picked up a small number of times. V usage is TRBV5-1 and J usage is TRBJ2-3, with 8 positions matching TRBD2. CDR3 size: 14 residues. V shed 2 bases and J 3 bases; nucleotides not matched to a gene: 2. The germline gives CDR1 SGHRS, CDR2 YFSETQ. CDR3 bases: TGCGCCAGCAGCTTTGGCGGGAGGACAGATACGCAGTATTTT. It encodes CASSFGGRTDTQYF.

The rearrangement links TRBV9 to TRBJ2-5, with a weak D call TRBD2 (5 bases). Germline V gives CDR1 SGDLS, CDR2 YYNGEE. The CDR3 is made up of 15 amino acids. Trimming pared 7 bases from V and 3 bases from J, leaving 19 bases between. Here the CDR3 DNA reads TGTGCCAGCGCGAGGAGGCAGGCCTTAGAAGAGACCCAGTACTTC. Translation: CASARRQALEETQYF.

This chain joins TRBV28 and TRBJ1-1; D remains ambiguous. CDR3 length equals 12 residues. CDR1 is MDHEN, CDR2 SYDVKM, per germline. V was shortened by 6 bases and J by 4 bases, with 9 bases between the two germline ends. The CDR3 protein is CASREGVTEAFF. The CDR3 DNA reads as TGTGCCAGCAGGGAGGGTGTCACTGAAGCTTTCTTT.

This sequence joins TRBV18 and TRBJ1-2; 8 bases fit TRBD1. Germline trimming cut 3 bases from V and 7 bases from J; bases unmatched to any gene: 10. The CDR3 runs 15 residues. The V gene's germline CDR1 is KGHSH and CDR2 LQKENI. CDR3 region: CASSPTDRASGGYTF. The CDR3 DNA is TGTGCCAGCTCACCGACGGACAGGGCTTCAGGTGGCTACACCTTC.

This chain connects TRBV18 to TRBJ1-4; 8 bases match TRBD1. The CDR3 loop spans 14 amino acids. Germline CDR1 and CDR2: KGHSH and LQKENI. V gave up 1 base and J gave up 8 bases; unmatched junction bases: 3. The CDR3 DNA is TGTGCCAGCTCACCACGGACAGGGACCGAAAAACTGTTTTTT. It is translated as CASSPRTGTEKLFF. The full variable domain, with the rest looked up from reference TRBV18 and TRBJ1-4, is NAGVMQNPRHLVRRRGQEARLRCSPMKGHSHVYWYRQLPEEGLKFMVYLQKENIIDESGMPKERFSAEFPKEGPSILRIQQVVRGDSAAYFCASSPRTGTEKLFFGSGTQLSVL.

The chain uses TRBV5-1 and TRBJ1-2; TRBD1 matches at 7 bases. CDR1 and CDR2 from the germline V gene are SGHRS and YFSETQ. With V trimmed by 2 bases and J by 6 bases, 7 bases remained unmatched. The CDR3 length is 14 residues. The CDR3, as DNA: TGCGCCAGCAGCTTTGGACAGGCTATAGATGGCTACACCTTC. Translation: CASSFGQAIDGYTF.

This clone has only one observation. The chain combines TRBV6-1 with TRBJ1-1; D gene unclear. The CDR3 is 13 amino acids. Germline V lookup: CDR1 MNHNS, CDR2 SASEGT. The V and J ends lost 8 bases and 4 bases respectively, with 14 bases between them. The CDR3 nucleotides are TGTGCCAGCGGTCACGGGGAAATCACTGAAGCTTTCTTT. As protein: CASGHGEITEAFF.

This clone came up once. V is TRBV30 and J is TRBJ2-1; D remains unclear. The CDR3 loop spans 15 amino acids. The germline CDR1 and CDR2 sequences are GTSNPN and SVGIG (reference sequence). Trimming cost V 0 bases and J 6 bases, with 15 bases left between them. In DNA form, the CDR3 reads TGTGCCTGGAGTGTACCCGTCCCTCTAGGCAATGAGCAGTTCTTC. It translates to CAWSVPVPLGNEQFF.

J is TRBJ1-2 and V is TRBV19, with 12 bases lining up with TRBD1. Germline CDR1 and CDR2: LNHDA and SQIVND (reference sequence). V shed 5 bases and J 4 bases; nucleotides not matched to a gene: 8. The CDR3 sequence is 16 residues long. CDR3 in amino acids: CASSSPGQGAGYGYTF. CDR3 coding DNA: TGTGCCAGTAGTTCTCCGGGACAGGGGGCCGGCTATGGCTACACCTTC.

The chain carries TRBV7-9 and TRBJ2-2, with D possibly TRBD2 on 5 matching bases. Trimming left V 1 base short and J 9 bases short, with 18 bases between. The CDR3 runs to 16 residues. From germline, CDR1 is SEHNR and CDR2 FQNEAQ (reference sequence). CDR3 sequence: CASSLDASWGTRELFF. The CDR3 DNA is TGTGCCAGCAGCTTAGATGCTAGCTGGGGAACCCGGGAGCTGTTTTTT. The full variable domain, completed using reference TRBV7-9 and TRBJ2-2, is DTGVSQNPRHKITKRGQNVTFRCDPISEHNRLYWYRQTLGQGPEFLTYFQNEAQLEKSRLLSDRFSAERPKGSFSTLEIQRTEQGDSAMYLCASSLDASWGTRELFFGEGSRLTVL.

The rearrangement links TRBV29-1 to TRBJ2-2; weak D call: TRBD1 (5 bases). V gave up 8 bases and J gave up 2 bases, with 6 bases separating them. Per germline, CDR1 SQVTM and CDR2 ANQGSEA. CDR3 length: 11 amino acids. The CDR3 DNA is TGCAGCACAGGAAACACCGGGGAGCTGTTTTTT. Its protein is CSTGNTGELFF.

The V call is TRBV15, the J call TRBJ2-1; 11 bases match TRBD2. V lost 0 bases and J lost 6; bases outside the gene matches: 4. The CDR3 has 16 residues. Germline CDR1 and CDR2: LNHNV and YYDKDF (reference sequence). The CDR3 loop reads CATSRERTSGLNEQFF. In nucleotides, the CDR3 is TGTGCCACCAGCAGAGAGCGGACTAGCGGGCTCAATGAGCAGTTCTTC.

The rearrangement uses TRBV4-3 and TRBJ2-7; the match to TRBD2 covers 10 bases. The V gene end was trimmed by 0 bases and the J gene end by 0 bases; junction bases not matched to a gene: 5. Looked up from germline, CDR1 is LGHNA and CDR2 is YSLEER. CDR3 length: 17 residues. The CDR3 reads CASSQDVSGRSSYEQYF. The CDR3 DNA follows: TGCGCCAGCAGCCAAGACGTTAGCGGGAGGAGCTCCTACGAGCAGTACTTC.

V is TRBV19 and J is TRBJ1-1, with 7 positions matching TRBD1. Germline loops: CDR1 LNHDA, CDR2 SQIVND (reference sequence). This CDR3 has 15 residues. Unmatched junction bases numbered 9, after V lost 6 bases and J lost 2 bases. CDR3 sequence reads: CASRFSAGGNTEAFF. The CDR3 DNA reads as TGTGCCAGTAGATTCTCCGCAGGGGGTAACACTGAAGCTTTCTTT. Drawing the rest from reference TRBV19 and TRBJ1-1, the complete variable domain is DGGITQSPKYLFRKEGQNVTLSCEQNLNHDAMYWYRQDPGQGLRLIYYSQIVNDFQKGDIAEGYSVSREKKESFPLTVTSAQKNPTAFYLCASRFSAGGNTEAFFGQGTRLTVV.

The rearrangement joins TRBV7-6 to TRBJ1-5; TRBD1 aligns across 8 bases. The CDR3 runs 15 residues. Germline V CDR1 and CDR2: SGHVS, FNYEAQ. Trimming at V came to 5 bases and at J to 5 bases, leaving 8 bases not matched to a gene. CDR3 residues: CASSEGTGWDQPQHF. In nucleotides, the CDR3 is TGTGCCAGCAGCGAGGGGACAGGTTGGGATCAGCCCCAGCATTTT.

This rearrangement joins TRBV15 to TRBJ1-5; D is unclear. Trimming stripped 5 bases from V and 0 bases from J, with 17 bases between. The CDR3 covers 17 residues. Germline V gene data show CDR1 as LNHNV and CDR2 as YYDKDF (reference sequence). The CDR3 nucleotides read TGTGCCACCAGCGGTGGGTCCCCTGCATATAGCAATCAGCCCCAGCATTTT. Amino acids: CATSGGSPAYSNQPQHF. The whole variable domain, filled in from reference TRBV15 and TRBJ1-5, reads DAMVIQNPRYQVTQFGKPVTLSCSQTLNHNVMYWYQQKSSQAPKLLFHYYDKDFNNEADTPDNFQSRRPNTSFCFLDIRSPGLGDTAMYLCATSGGSPAYSNQPQHFGDGTRLSIL.

The chain recombines TRBV3-1 (or the pseudogene TRBV3-2) with TRBJ2-7; 16 bases line up with TRBD2. This CDR3 spans 16 amino acids. The junction had 3 bases not matched to a gene; V was cut back by 4 bases and J by 3 bases. Germline V gene lookup returns CDR1 LGHDT and CDR2 YNNKEL (reference sequence). The CDR3 protein is CASSLGLAGGGYEQYF. As DNA, the CDR3 is TGTGCCAGCAGCCTGGGACTAGCGGGAGGGGGCTACGAGCAGTACTTC.

This clone was seen just once. V usage is TRBV7-2 and J usage is TRBJ2-7; D gene ambiguous. The CDR3 consists of 15 residues. CDR1 is SGHTA, CDR2 FQGNSA, per germline. V was cut by 1 base and J by 1 base, with 11 bases left in between. DNA for the CDR3: TGTGCCAGCAGCTTAGGGGTCGGGCCTTCCTACGAGCAGTACTTC. Protein: CASSLGVGPSYEQYF. The full variable domain, in which reference TRBV7-2 and TRBJ2-7 provide the parts outside the CDR3, is GAGVSQSPSNKVTEKGKDVELRCDPISGHTALYWYRQSLGQGLEFLIYFQGNSAPDKSGLPSDRFSAERTGGSVSTLTIQRTQQEDSAVYLCASSLGVGPSYEQYFGPGTRLTVT.

The genes are TRBV2 and TRBJ1-2, with a tentative D call TRBD1 (6 bases). Germline V gene sequence: CDR1 SNHLY, CDR2 FYNNEI. V lost 2 bases to trimming and J lost 6 bases, with 10 bases between them. The CDR3 contains 13 residues. In DNA form, the CDR3 reads TGTGCCAGCAGTGAATCAGGGGAGGATGGCTACACCTTC. Its protein product is CASSESGEDGYTF.

CDR3 sequence (DNA): TGTGCCAGCAGTGAAGGCCTAGATCAGACCCAGTACTTC. It translates to CASSEGLDQTQYF. This sequence joins TRBV2 and TRBJ2-5; D call uncertain. This CDR3 is built from 13 residues. V was pared by 1 base and J by 6 bases, with 9 bases between. The germline V gene encodes CDR1 SNHLY and CDR2 FYNNEI. The full variable domain, completed using reference TRBV2 and TRBJ2-5, is EPEVTQTPSHQVTQMGQEVILRCVPISNHLYFYWYRQILGQKVEFLVSFYNNEISEKSEIFDDQFSVERPDGSNFTLKIRSTKLEDSAMYFCASSEGLDQTQYFGPGTRLLVL.

The chain has TRBV6-2 or TRBV6-3 and TRBJ2-7, with TRBD2 matching 8 bases. V lost 4 bases and J lost 3; bases outside the gene matches: 11. The CDR3 totals 16 residues. From germline, CDR1 is MNHEY and CDR2 SVGEGT. CDR3 amino acids: CASSFYPGLGLYEQYF. CDR3 DNA: TGTGCCAGCAGTTTCTATCCGGGACTAGGACTCTACGAGCAGTACTTC.

The gene calls are TRBV29-1 and TRBJ2-7; D remains ambiguous. V was shortened by 7 bases and J by 3 bases, with 13 bases between the two germline ends. The CDR3 has 12 residues. Germline V gene sequence: CDR1 SQVTM, CDR2 ANQGSEA. The CDR3 loop reads CSGVRDGYEQYF. CDR3 nucleotides: TGCAGCGGGGTTAGGGATGGCTACGAGCAGTACTTC.